A single sample gave rise to the 19 T cell receptor beta chains below, sequenced in a study of molecular identifiers for immune sequencing clone quantification. MiXCR was run by TCRdb on the PCR reads, yielding one entry per CDR3 protein. The sample carries tens of thousands of distinct CDR3 sequences, approximately 18% recorded once. The sequencing sample was made of naive CD8+ T cells from blood, with Jurkat cell RNA spiked in. Noted subset: FACS-sorted CD8+CD4-CCR7+CD45RA+ naive T cells. The origin of the receptors is a human donor in good health. Some libraries in this study had Jurkat cell RNA spiked in.

This clonotype was found many times. J is TRBJ2-2 and V is TRBV7-6; 11 nucleotides line up with TRBD2. CDR1 SGHVS and CDR2 FNYEAQ come from the germline V gene. V was clipped by 1 base and J by 5 bases; unmatched bases: 3. This CDR3 spans 16 amino acids. The CDR3 nucleotides read TGTGCCAGCAGCTTAGGACTAGCGGGGAGTACCGGGGAGCTGTTTTTT. This gives the protein CASSLGLAGSTGELFF.

Of note for this clonotype: A much larger clone lies one base from this, so it may be a read error. This is likely a read error, given that the CDR3 carries no conserved phenylalanine or tryptophan at its end. This rearrangement joins TRBV7-9 to TRBJ1-6; D is unclear. The V gene's germline CDR1 is SEHNR and CDR2 FQNEAQ (reference sequence). Trimming left V 11 bases short and J 5 bases short, with 4 bases between. This CDR3 contains 10 residues. CDR3 sequence reads: CAGNNSPLHL. For the CDR3, the DNA is TGTGCCGGAAATAATTCACCCCTCCACTTA.

This clonotype was found many times. The chain joins TRBV20-1 to TRBJ2-3; the match to TRBD2 covers 9 bases. V lost 0 bases to trimming and J lost 6 bases; unmatched junction nucleotides: 10. The germline CDR1 and CDR2 sequences are DFQATT and SNEGSKA (reference sequence). The CDR3 has 16 residues. The CDR3 coding sequence is TGCAGTGCTAGAGATAAGGCGGGAGGGCCGTTTGATACGCAGTATTTT. It is translated as CSARDKAGGPFDTQYF.

Many counts were recorded for this clonotype. This chain joins TRBV13 and TRBJ2-7, with 7 bases that match TRBD2. CDR1 is PRHDT, CDR2 FYEKMQ, per germline (reference sequence). The CDR3 covers 14 residues. The V gene end was trimmed by 4 bases and the J gene end by 2 bases; junction bases not matched to a gene: 5. CDR3 in DNA: TGTGCCAGCAGCTCCGGGGGGAGCCCCTACGAGCAGTACTTC. Its protein product is CASSSGGSPYEQYF.

In its sample, this clonotype was seen many times. V and J are TRBV20-1 and TRBJ2-1; no clear D gene. V shed 6 bases and J shed 8 bases, with 26 bases lying between them. CDR3 size: 16 residues. Germline V gives CDR1 DFQATT, CDR2 SNEGSKA (reference sequence). The CDR3 DNA is TGCAGTGCCGACCCCCGCCCGGTAGATAAGCCCGATGAGCAGTTCTTC. This translates into CSADPRPVDKPDEQFF.

This clonotype was detected ten times or more. This chain uses TRBV29-1 with TRBJ1-3; D is unresolved. The germline V gene has CDR1 SQVTM and CDR2 ANQGSEA. V was trimmed by 6 bases and J by 0 bases, leaving 12 bases between them. This CDR3 is 14 amino acids long. The CDR3 sequence: CSVLPAGSGNTIYF. In DNA, the CDR3 is TGCAGCGTGCTACCCGCCGGCTCTGGAAACACCATATATTTT.

This clonotype was counted at least ten times. The J gene is TRBJ1-3, the V gene TRBV7-6, with 7 bases identical to TRBD1. The V gene's germline CDR1 is SGHVS and CDR2 FNYEAQ. Trimming cost V 5 bases and J 1 base; bases outside gene matches: 11. CDR3 length: 17 amino acids. CDR3 nucleotides: TGTGCCAGCAGCAACCCGGGACAGCTTCTGTCTGGAAACACCATATATTTT. The encoded protein is CASSNPGQLLSGNTIYF.

This clonotype was seen at least ten times. This sequence joins TRBV29-1 and TRBJ2-7, with 11 bases fitting TRBD2. Germline V gene data show CDR1 as SQVTM and CDR2 as ANQGSEA. CDR3 length: 13 amino acids. V lost 7 bases to trimming and J lost 2 bases; unmatched junction nucleotides: 4. DNA of the CDR3: TGCAGCGGGGTTAGCGGGAGGGCCTACGAGCAGTACTTC. Translating it yields CSGVSGRAYEQYF.

This clonotype appeared a few times. The gene calls are TRBV7-3 and TRBJ2-7; perhaps D is TRBD1 or TRBD2 (6 bases each). The CDR3 length is 14 residues. V was cut by 3 bases and J by 5 bases, with 14 bases left in between. Germline-derived CDR1 and CDR2 are SGHTA and FQGTGA. The CDR3 protein is CASSLVGRGDEQYF. For the CDR3, the DNA is TGTGCCAGCAGCTTGGTCGGAAGGGGGGACGAGCAGTACTTC.

This clonotype was picked up many times. The chain uses TRBV19 and TRBJ1-2; 9 bases map to TRBD1. Germline V gene data show CDR1 as LNHDA and CDR2 as SQIVND (reference sequence). The V gene end was trimmed by 6 bases and the J gene end by 0 bases; junction bases not matched to a gene: 5. The CDR3 runs to 15 residues. The CDR3 loop is CASSPRDRANYGYTF. The CDR3 nucleotides are TGTGCCAGTAGCCCAAGGGACAGGGCTAACTATGGCTACACCTTC.

The chain uses TRBV5-6 and TRBJ2-1; a possible D gene is TRBD2 (5 bases). Trimming stripped 4 bases from V and 0 bases from J, with 8 bases between. The CDR3 runs 14 residues. From germline, CDR1 is SGHDT and CDR2 YYEEEE. In DNA, the CDR3 is TGTGCCAGCAGCCGGACTTTCTCCTACAATGAGCAGTTCTTC. The encoded protein is CASSRTFSYNEQFF.

The V gene is TRBV5-4, the J gene TRBJ2-5; 8 nucleotides match TRBD1. V dropped 7 bases and J dropped 2; count of bases not matched to a gene: 13. This CDR3 is built from 16 residues. The germline CDR1 and CDR2 sequences are SGHNT and YYREEE (reference sequence). CDR3 coding DNA: TGTGCCAGCGGCAATCCGACAGGGGAGATTCAAGAGACCCAGTACTTC. The encoded protein is CASGNPTGEIQETQYF.

In its sample, this clonotype was seen many times. Written as DNA, the CDR3 is TGTGCCAGCAGCCAAATGCGTGGGAGCTTGTACAATGAGCAGTTCTTC. Encoded protein: CASSQMRGSLYNEQFF. The chain employs TRBV7-9 and TRBJ2-1, with D possibly TRBD2 on 5 matching bases. The CDR3 sequence is 16 residues long. V was pared by 5 bases and J by 4 bases, with 18 bases between. The germline CDR1 and CDR2 sequences are SEHNR and FQNEAQ (reference sequence).

The chain joins TRBV19 to TRBJ2-3; TRBD2 matches at 12 bases. Germline V CDR1 and CDR2: LNHDA, SQIVND (reference sequence). CDR3 size: 15 residues. J gave up 4 bases and V 7 bases, and 6 bases lay outside the gene matches. CDR3 amino acids: CASTQRTSGADTQYF. In DNA, the CDR3 is TGTGCCAGTACCCAAAGGACTAGCGGGGCAGATACGCAGTATTTT. The whole variable domain, filled in from reference TRBV19 and TRBJ2-3, reads DGGITQSPKYLFRKEGQNVTLSCEQNLNHDAMYWYRQDPGQGLRLIYYSQIVNDFQKGDIAEGYSVSREKKESFPLTVTSAQKNPTAFYLCASTQRTSGADTQYFGPGTRLTVL.

This clonotype was seen a single time. This may be a read error, as it is one base from a much larger clone. CDR3 residues: CASSVYHAKTGELFF. CDR3 DNA sequence: TGTGCCAGCAGCGTATACCACGCGAAAACCGGGGAGCTGTTTTTT. The rearrangement joins TRBV9 to TRBJ2-2; D ambiguous. Germline CDR1 and CDR2: SGDLS and YYNGEE. The CDR3 totals 15 residues.

This clonotype showed up many times. The rearrangement links TRBV29-1 to TRBJ2-1; no firm D call. The CDR3 has 12 residues. The germline CDR1 and CDR2 sequences are SQVTM and ANQGSEA. V lost 7 bases to trimming and J lost 2 bases, with 9 bases between them. CDR3 region: CSAEGAYNEQFF. CDR3 DNA: TGCAGCGCCGAAGGCGCCTACAATGAGCAGTTCTTC.

This clonotype was detected ten times or more. The CDR3 is CASSIDTSNQPQHF. CDR3 in DNA: TGTGCCAGTAGTATAGACACTTCAAATCAGCCCCAGCATTTT. The chain uses TRBV19 and TRBJ1-5, with D uncertain. There are 14 residues in the CDR3. Germline V CDR1 and CDR2: LNHDA, SQIVND (reference sequence). V dropped 0 bases and J dropped 4 bases, with 7 bases sitting between them.

By frequency in the sample, this clonotype is medium-sized. The chain recombines TRBV5-4 with TRBJ2-3; possibly TRBD1 or TRBD2 for D (5 bases each). V was pared by 0 bases and J by 3 bases, with 17 bases between. The CDR3 runs 17 residues. In germline, CDR1 is SGHNT, CDR2 YYREEE (reference sequence). CDR3 amino acids: CASSLGQGVPGTDTQYF. For the CDR3, the DNA is TGTGCCAGCAGCTTGGGGCAGGGAGTTCCTGGTACAGATACGCAGTATTTT.

Regarding this clonotype: A single base separates this from a much larger clone, so it may be a read error. The chain employs TRBV28 and TRBJ2-7; D is unresolved. The CDR3 has 10 residues. Germline assignment: CDR1 MDHEN and CDR2 SYDVKM. This chain's CDR3 is CASLGYEQHF. As DNA, the CDR3 is TGTGCCAGCCTGGGCTACGAGCAGCACTTC.